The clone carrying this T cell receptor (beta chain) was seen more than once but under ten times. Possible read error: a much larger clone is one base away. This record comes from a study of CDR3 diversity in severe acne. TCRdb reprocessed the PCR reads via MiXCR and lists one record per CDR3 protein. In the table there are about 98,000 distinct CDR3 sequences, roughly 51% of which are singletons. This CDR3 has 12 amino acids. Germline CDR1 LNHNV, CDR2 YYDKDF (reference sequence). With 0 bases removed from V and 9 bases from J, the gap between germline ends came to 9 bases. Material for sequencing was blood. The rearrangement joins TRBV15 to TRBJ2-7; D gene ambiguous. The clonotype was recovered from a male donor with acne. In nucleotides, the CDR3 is TGTGCCACCAGCAGAGATAACGGGCGGCAGTACTTC. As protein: CATSRDNGRQYF.